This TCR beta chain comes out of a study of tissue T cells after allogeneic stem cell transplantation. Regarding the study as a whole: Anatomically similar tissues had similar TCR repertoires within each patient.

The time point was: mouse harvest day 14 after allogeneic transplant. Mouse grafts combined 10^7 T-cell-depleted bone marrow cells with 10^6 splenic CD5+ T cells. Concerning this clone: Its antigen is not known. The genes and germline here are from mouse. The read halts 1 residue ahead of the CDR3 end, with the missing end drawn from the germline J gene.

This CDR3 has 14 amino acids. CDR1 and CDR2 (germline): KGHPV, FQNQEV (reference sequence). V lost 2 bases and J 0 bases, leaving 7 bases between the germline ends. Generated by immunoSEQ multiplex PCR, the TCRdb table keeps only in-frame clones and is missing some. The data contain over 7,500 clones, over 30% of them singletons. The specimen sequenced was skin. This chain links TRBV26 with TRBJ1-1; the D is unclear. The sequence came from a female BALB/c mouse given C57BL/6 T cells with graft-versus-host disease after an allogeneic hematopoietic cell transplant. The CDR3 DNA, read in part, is TGTGCCAGCAGTCTGCAGACATCAAACACAGAAGTCTTC. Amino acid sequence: CASSLQTSNTEVF. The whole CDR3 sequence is CASSLQTSNTEVFF.